These 32 T cell receptor beta chains were all obtained from the same sample, sequenced in a study of CD8+ T cells in alopecia areata. Described treatment: oral pan-JAK inhibitor, 5-10 mg twice daily. Sequencing templates came from extracted RNA that was reverse transcribed into cDNA. Here immunoSEQ multiplex PCR was the method, and the copy in TCRdb shows in-frame clones only, minus some. The table records approximately 180,000 clones, roughly 58% of them present only once. This material consisted of CD4+ T cells sorted from blood, taken at week 56, from a patient treated with tofacitinib. These receptor sequences come from a human donor with alopecia areata.

The chain recombines TRBV6-5 with TRBJ2-2; possibly TRBD1 or TRBD2 for D (5 bases each). The CDR3 extends over 14 amino acids. Trimming cost V 7 bases and J 5 bases, with 14 bases left between them. CDR1 is MNHEY and CDR2 is SVGAGI in the germline V gene. CDR3: CASMDTGWTGELFF. The CDR3 coding sequence is TGTGCCAGCATGGACACGGGGTGGACCGGGGAGCTGTTTTTT.

The rearrangement joins TRBV5-6 to TRBJ1-5; D ambiguous. This CDR3 comprises 13 residues. Germline values: CDR1 SGHDT, CDR2 YYEEEE. Trimming shortened V by 1 base and J by 2 bases, and 4 bases separated the two germline ends. Here the CDR3 reads CASSLTGNQPQHF. CDR3 in DNA: TGTGCCAGCAGCTTGACAGGCAATCAGCCCCAGCATTTT.

The rearrangement uses TRBV6-5 and TRBJ1-2; D remains unclear. In germline, CDR1 is MNHEY, CDR2 SVGAGI. Trimming cost V 2 bases and J 4 bases, with 5 bases left between them. The CDR3 is 12 residues long. CDR3 sequence reads: CASSYKGYGYTF. In DNA form, the CDR3 reads TGTGCCAGCAGTTACAAGGGCTATGGCTACACCTTC.

V usage is TRBV30 and J usage is TRBJ1-5; D is ambiguous. Germline CDR1 is GTSNPN and CDR2 is SVGIG (reference sequence). V shed 5 bases and J shed 0 bases, with 5 bases lying between them. The CDR3 loop spans 12 amino acids. CDR3 sequence: CAWGGSNQPQHF. The CDR3 nucleotides read TGTGCCTGGGGAGGTAGCAATCAGCCCCAGCATTTT.

The CDR3 is CSALRAYEQYF. DNA of the CDR3: TGCAGTGCTCTTCGAGCCTACGAGCAGTACTTC. This chain connects TRBV20-1 to TRBJ2-7; D not resolved. The CDR3 is 11 residues long. Looked up from germline, CDR1 is DFQATT and CDR2 is SNEGSKA (reference sequence). Trimming removed 5 bases from V and 2 bases from J, with 7 bases in between.

The V call is TRBV10-3, the J call TRBJ1-6; no definite D call. Germline loops: CDR1 ENHRY, CDR2 SYGVKD. V shed 4 bases and J shed 8 bases, with 12 bases lying between them. The CDR3 is 14 residues long. CDR3 amino acids: CAISASPPDSPLHF. CDR3 in DNA: TGTGCCATCAGTGCATCCCCCCCGGATTCACCCCTCCACTTT.

V usage is TRBV27 and J usage is TRBJ1-6, with 9 positions matching TRBD1. CDR1 is MNHEY, CDR2 SMNVEV, per germline (reference sequence). The CDR3 length is 14 residues. Losses at the gene ends were 6 bases for V and 10 bases for J; bases not matched to a gene: 7. In DNA form, the CDR3 reads TGTGCCAGCAGATCGGACAGGGGCGGCTCACCCCTCCACTTT. Encoded protein: CASRSDRGGSPLHF.

Only one count was recorded for this clone. The chain recombines TRBV29-1 with TRBJ2-5; no definite D call. The V end was cut by 3 bases, the J end by 4 bases, with 9 bases between. Germline V gene lookup returns CDR1 SQVTM and CDR2 ANQGSEA. The CDR3 consists of 12 residues. For the CDR3, the DNA is TGCAGCGTTGATAACTGGGTAGAGACCCAGTACTTC. It translates to CSVDNWVETQYF.

The chain links TRBV7-2 to TRBJ1-2; 7 bases map to TRBD1. The CDR3 contains 16 residues. CDR1 is SGHTA, CDR2 FQGNSA, per germline. The V and J ends lost 5 bases and 8 bases, in that order; junction bases with no gene match: 17. Here the CDR3 DNA reads TGTGCCAGCAGCCGCCGAACCACCGGGACAGCGGGGGGCTACACCTTC. Translated, it gives CASSRRTTGTAGGYTF.

This clone was counted between two and nine times. CDR3 sequence reads: CASSEDSFQETQYF. The DNA for the CDR3 is TGTGCCAGCAGCGAGGACAGCTTCCAAGAGACCCAGTACTTC. The chain joins TRBV9 to TRBJ2-5, with D possibly being TRBD1 (6 bases). This CDR3 has 14 amino acids. The ends were cut back, 3 bases at V and 1 base at J, with 10 bases in the middle. The germline CDR1 and CDR2 sequences are SGDLS and YYNGEE.

Of note for this clone: Other DNA sequences within the sample encode an identical CDR3. The V call is TRBV7-9, the J call TRBJ1-4; D gene uncertain. This CDR3 comprises 11 residues. Trimming took off 2 bases at V and 7 bases at J, with 2 bases between the two ends. Germline V lookup: CDR1 SEHNR, CDR2 FQNEAQ (reference sequence). In nucleotides, the CDR3 is TGTGCCAGCAGCTTATCTGAAAAACTGTTTTTT. This encodes CASSLSEKLFF.

The chain employs TRBV30 and TRBJ2-6; 7 bases fit TRBD1. Germline lookup yields CDR1 GTSNPN and CDR2 SVGIG (reference sequence). Trimming removed 3 bases from V and 2 bases from J; junction bases left unmatched: 4. There are 15 residues in the CDR3. The CDR3 DNA follows: TGTGCCTGGAGGCAGGGGGAAACTGGGGCCAACGTCCTGACTTTC. Its protein product is CAWRQGETGANVLTF.

The chain is built from TRBV30 and TRBJ1-1; D unresolved. The CDR3 consists of 13 residues. V lost 1 base and J lost 0, with 6 bases in between. Germline CDR1 and CDR2: GTSNPN and SVGIG (reference sequence). The CDR3 DNA follows: TGTGCCTGGAGTGCTACTTTGAACACTGAAGCTTTCTTT. It specifies CAWSATLNTEAFF.

This clone was seen a handful of times. This rearrangement joins TRBV7-2 to TRBJ2-3; D not certain. Germline assignment: CDR1 SGHTA and CDR2 FQGNSA. The V gene lost 5 bases and the J gene lost 2 bases, with 8 bases spanning the gap. The CDR3 length is 13 residues. CDR3 in amino acids: CASSLPHTDTQYF. The CDR3 DNA follows: TGTGCCAGCAGCCTCCCTCACACAGATACGCAGTATTTT.

The chain is built from TRBV2 and TRBJ1-3; D unclear. The ends were cut back, 6 bases at V and 2 bases at J, with 14 bases in the middle. This CDR3 has 15 residues. In germline, CDR1 is SNHLY, CDR2 FYNNEI. The CDR3: CASSLSGEAGNTIYF. The CDR3 DNA reads as TGTGCCAGCAGCCTCTCCGGGGAGGCTGGAAACACCATATATTTT.

The chain uses TRBV5-6 and TRBJ1-2; no firm D call. CDR1 is SGHDT, CDR2 YYEEEE, per germline. V shed 0 bases and J shed 4 bases, with 10 bases lying between them. This CDR3 contains 14 residues. The CDR3 here is CASSLATVSYGYTF. CDR3 nucleotide sequence: TGTGCCAGCAGCTTGGCCACGGTTAGCTATGGCTACACCTTC.

The chain couples TRBV11-3 to TRBJ2-5; TRBD2 matches at 8 bases. CDR1 SGHNT and CDR2 YENEEA come from the germline V gene. The CDR3 consists of 16 residues. J lost 4 bases, V lost 5 bases, and 12 bases had no gene match. Written as DNA, the CDR3 is TGTGCCAGCAGCCCACGGACTAGCCAGGCGGGAGAGACCCAGTACTTC. Amino acid sequence: CASSPRTSQAGETQYF.

In this sample, this clone turned up many times. This chain uses TRBV11-2 with TRBJ1-2; possible D gene TRBD1, 5 bases. The V and J ends lost 0 bases and 4 bases respectively, with 12 bases between them. This CDR3 is 15 amino acids long. Looked up from germline, CDR1 is SGHAT and CDR2 is FQNNGV. The CDR3, as DNA: TGTGCCAGCAGCTTAGATTACGCAGGGACCTATGGCTACACCTTC. The encoded protein is CASSLDYAGTYGYTF.

This clone has only a few counts. The genes are TRBV5-6 and TRBJ1-5; D is ambiguous. CDR1 SGHDT and CDR2 YYEEEE come from the germline V gene. Trimming shortened V by 2 bases and J by 2 bases, and 8 bases separated the two germline ends. The CDR3 has 14 residues. The CDR3 nucleotides are TGTGCCAGCAGCTTATTGGGCGGCAATCAGCCCCAGCATTTT. It codes for CASSLLGGNQPQHF.

The rearrangement joins TRBV7-9 to TRBJ1-1, with D tentatively TRBD1 (6 bases). This CDR3 region has 15 residues. Trimming shortened V by 2 bases and J by 3 bases, and 13 bases separated the two germline ends. CDR1 and CDR2 from the germline V gene are SEHNR and FQNEAQ (reference sequence). CDR3 bases: TGTGCCAGCAGCTTACTGCGGGGGCTGGACACTGAAGCTTTCTTT. This sequence encodes CASSLLRGLDTEAFF. The whole variable domain, remainder taken from reference TRBV7-9 and TRBJ1-1, is DTGVSQNPRHKITKRGQNVTFRCDPISEHNRLYWYRQTLGQGPEFLTYFQNEAQLEKSRLLSDRFSAERPKGSFSTLEIQRTEQGDSAMYLCASSLLRGLDTEAFFGQGTRLTVV.

The chain couples TRBV6-5 to TRBJ1-5, with D perhaps TRBD1 (5 bases). Germline loops: CDR1 MNHEY, CDR2 SVGAGI. V was shortened by 6 bases and J by 2 bases, with 14 bases between the two germline ends. The CDR3 consists of 15 residues. CDR3 sequence (DNA): TGTGCCAGCAGCCACTCAGGGAGGGGCAATCAGCCCCAGCATTTT. The encoded protein is CASSHSGRGNQPQHF.

The chain links TRBV29-1 to TRBJ2-7; possibly TRBD1 for D (5 bases). Trimming shortened V by 0 bases and J by 4 bases, and 16 bases separated the two germline ends. Germline V lookup: CDR1 SQVTM, CDR2 ANQGSEA. The CDR3 totals 15 residues. CDR3 nucleotides: TGCAGCGTTGAAGATAGGGGTTCAGGACGGTACGAGCAGTACTTC. Amino acid sequence: CSVEDRGSGRYEQYF.

This sequence joins TRBV4-1 and TRBJ1-1; D unresolved. The CDR3 covers 15 residues. CDR1 and CDR2 (germline): MGHRA, YSYEKL. Between the trimmed V and J ends, which lost 4 bases and 3 bases, there was a span of 15 bases. In DNA form, the CDR3 reads TGCGCCAGCAGCCCTGTCGCCGTGAGGTACACTGAAGCTTTCTTT. Encoded protein: CASSPVAVRYTEAFF.

There are a few counts of this clone. The CDR3 coding sequence is TGTGCCAGCAGGTCCGGGACAGGGGGAAATGAGCAGTTCTTC. Translated, it gives CASRSGTGGNEQFF. V gene TRBV6-5 combines with J gene TRBJ2-1; 11 nucleotides line up with TRBD1. This CDR3 contains 14 residues. After removal of 6 bases from V and 7 bases from J, the junction contained 5 bases not matched to a gene. Germline-derived CDR1 and CDR2 are MNHEY and SVGAGI.

This clone has a handful of counts. The rearrangement uses TRBV6-6 and TRBJ1-1; weak D call: TRBD1 (5 bases). The CDR3 runs 12 residues. Trimming left V 2 bases short and J 6 bases short, with 7 bases between. Germline assignment: CDR1 MNHNY and CDR2 SVGAGI (reference sequence). The CDR3 spells CASSYATAEAFF. CDR3 DNA: TGTGCCAGCAGTTACGCGACAGCTGAAGCTTTCTTT.

This clone was seen more than once but under ten times. The CDR3 here is CAWSESGTGELFF. Written as DNA, the CDR3 is TGTGCCTGGAGTGAGAGCGGGACCGGGGAGCTGTTTTTT. This sequence joins TRBV30 and TRBJ2-2; tentatively, D is TRBD2 (6 bases). Germline-derived CDR1 and CDR2 are GTSNPN and SVGIG (reference sequence). The V end was cut by 1 base, the J end by 5 bases, with 8 bases between. The CDR3 length is 13 residues.

This clone was counted only a few times. The chain is built from TRBV2 and TRBJ2-4; 11 bases are shared with TRBD2. V lost 6 bases to trimming and J lost 0 bases; unmatched junction nucleotides: 13. Germline loops: CDR1 SNHLY, CDR2 FYNNEI. The CDR3 spans 19 residues. CDR3 nucleotide sequence: TGTGCCAGCAGACTGGCGGCTAGCGGGGGGATTGTAGCCAAAAACATTCAGTACTTC. Protein sequence: CASRLAASGGIVAKNIQYF. Full variable domain (remainder filled in from reference TRBV2 and TRBJ2-4): EPEVTQTPSHQVTQMGQEVILRCVPISNHLYFYWYRQILGQKVEFLVSFYNNEISEKSEIFDDQFSVERPDGSNFTLKIRSTKLEDSAMYFCASRLAASGGIVAKNIQYFGAGTRLSVL.

The rearrangement links TRBV29-1 to TRBJ2-5; 9 nucleotides align to TRBD1. J lost 5 bases, V lost 1 base, and 8 bases had no gene match. Germline CDR1 and CDR2: SQVTM and ANQGSEA. CDR3 length: 15 residues. In nucleotides, the CDR3 is TGCAGCGTTGAAGCATCACAGGGGGCGGGGGAGACCCAGTACTTC. Protein: CSVEASQGAGETQYF.

J is TRBJ1-2 and V is TRBV7-3; 7 bases are a match to TRBD1. The CDR3 totals 13 residues. After removal of 5 bases from V and 10 bases from J, the junction contained 10 bases not matched to a gene. Germline V CDR1 and CDR2: SGHTA, FQGTGA. DNA of the CDR3: TGTGCCAGCAGCCCCAGGGGGGGAGCGGACTACACCTTC. It encodes CASSPRGGADYTF. Full variable domain (outside the CDR3, taken from reference TRBV7-3 and TRBJ1-2): GAGVSQTPSNKVTEKGKYVELRCDPISGHTALYWYRQSLGQGPEFLIYFQGTGAADDSGLPNDRFFAVRPEGSVSTLKIQRTERGDSAVYLCASSPRGGADYTFGSGTRLTVV.

This clone was observed a few times. This chain joins TRBV5-1 and TRBJ1-2; tentative D call: TRBD1 (5 bases). In germline, CDR1 is SGHRS, CDR2 YFSETQ. The CDR3 sequence is 14 residues long. V was pared by 5 bases and J by 2 bases, with 13 bases between. The CDR3 bases are TGCGCCAGCAGAGAGGACATTTCCAACTATGGCTACACCTTC. Protein: CASREDISNYGYTF.

To note about this clone: This sample also contains other DNA sequences that code for the same CDR3. The gene calls are TRBV30 and TRBJ2-3; D may be TRBD2 (6 bases). CDR1 is GTSNPN and CDR2 is SVGIG in the germline V gene (reference sequence). Trimming left V 0 bases short and J 6 bases short, with 7 bases between. The CDR3 spans 12 residues. CDR3 sequence (DNA): TGTGCCTGGAGTGTTGGAGGGGATACGCAGTATTTT. Residues: CAWSVGGDTQYF.

This clone was detected a few times. This chain uses TRBV29-1 with TRBJ2-2, with TRBD2 matching over 8 bases. The CDR3 extends over 15 amino acids. V trimming: 4 bases; J trimming: 7 bases; junction bases outside the gene matches: 11. Germline V gives CDR1 SQVTM, CDR2 ANQGSEA. CDR3 in amino acids: CSVAPAGAESGELFF. The CDR3, as DNA: TGCAGCGTTGCCCCAGCGGGGGCCGAGAGCGGGGAGCTGTTTTTT.